This TCR beta chain came from a study of cytomegalovirus exposure and HLA in healthy donors. Study-wide results and caveats: Apparent HLA restriction characterized most CMV-associated TCR beta chains in a later analysis.

Germline lookup yields CDR1 GTSNPN and CDR2 SVGIG (reference sequence). This CDR3 spans 14 amino acids. Trimming stripped 5 bases from V and 2 bases from J, with 14 bases between. The PCR made use of 60 Vbeta and 13 Jbeta primers. Authors' analysis steps: In a later analysis, around 11 million of approximately 86 million unique beta chains occurred in at least two donors. The method was immunoSEQ multiplex PCR; TCRdb's version includes in-frame clones alone and lacks a portion of them. V and J calls plus clone size are reproduced from that table; the DNA served to infer D and trimming. There are 100,000 to 150,000 clones in the sample; about 85% occur only once, and roughly 4% lies in the top ten. In the case of this clone: Its antigen remains unknown.

The clonotype originates from a man between 18 and 29 years old in good health and CMV-seropositive. The chain carries TRBV30 and TRBJ2-3, with a tentative D call TRBD1 (5 bases). The sequenced sample was PBMCs. CDR3 residues: CAWDRSSYTDTQYF. The CDR3 nucleotides are TGTGCCTGGGACAGATCTTCTTACACAGATACGCAGTATTTT.